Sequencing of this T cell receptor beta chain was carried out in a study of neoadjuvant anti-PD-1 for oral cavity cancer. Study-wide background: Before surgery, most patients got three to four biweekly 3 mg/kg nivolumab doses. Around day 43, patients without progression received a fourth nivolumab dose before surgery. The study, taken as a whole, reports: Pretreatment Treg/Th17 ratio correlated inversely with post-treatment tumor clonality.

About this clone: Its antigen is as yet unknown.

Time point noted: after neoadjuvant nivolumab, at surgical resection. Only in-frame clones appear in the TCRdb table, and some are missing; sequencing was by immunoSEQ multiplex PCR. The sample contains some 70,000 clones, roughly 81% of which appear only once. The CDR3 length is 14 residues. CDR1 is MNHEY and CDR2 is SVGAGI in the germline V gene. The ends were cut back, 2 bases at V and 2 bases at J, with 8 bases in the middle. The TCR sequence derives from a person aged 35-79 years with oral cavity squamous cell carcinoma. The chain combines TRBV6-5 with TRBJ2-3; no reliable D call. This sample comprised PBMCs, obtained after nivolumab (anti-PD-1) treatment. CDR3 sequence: CASSYSGSTDTQYF. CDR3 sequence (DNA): TGTGCCAGCAGTTACAGTGGCTCCACAGATACGCAGTATTTT.